The clone carrying this TCR beta chain was seen a handful of times. What it recognizes is unknown. Only in-frame clones appear in the TCRdb table, and some are missing; sequencing was by immunoSEQ multiplex PCR. The table has approximately 70,000 clones, 95% seen once. The data belong to a study of human thymus T cells. Broader study findings: Related research reported highly overlapping thymic repertoires among unrelated individuals. Repertoires from thymus and blood appeared to show biased V and J gene usage.

The germline V gene encodes CDR1 LNHDA and CDR2 SQIVND (reference sequence). CDR3 size: 14 residues. Trimming removed 10 bases from V and 7 bases from J; junction bases left unmatched: 12. During corrective heart surgery, resections were taken, and the thymus tissue came from them. Donors were healthy Finnish infants having corrective surgery for congenital heart defects. Input material: thymus tissue. This TCR came from a girl under three years old with a congenital heart defect but otherwise immunologically healthy. The chain uses TRBV19 and TRBJ1-5; 8 positions agree with TRBD1. CDR3 amino acids: CAITTRDRSQPQHF. The CDR3 DNA is TGTGCCATCACAACCCGGGACAGGTCCCAGCCCCAGCATTTT.